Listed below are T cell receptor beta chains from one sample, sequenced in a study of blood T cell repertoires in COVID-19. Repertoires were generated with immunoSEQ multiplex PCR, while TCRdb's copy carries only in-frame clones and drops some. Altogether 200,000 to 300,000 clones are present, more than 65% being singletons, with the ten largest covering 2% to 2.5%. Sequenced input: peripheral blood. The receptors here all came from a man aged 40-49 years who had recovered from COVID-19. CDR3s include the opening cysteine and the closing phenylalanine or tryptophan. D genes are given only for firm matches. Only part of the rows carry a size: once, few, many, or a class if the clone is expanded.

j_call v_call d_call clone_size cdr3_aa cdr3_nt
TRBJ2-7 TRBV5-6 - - CASSLWRGSEQYF TGTGCCAGCAGCTTATGGCGGGGAAGTGAGCAGTACTTC
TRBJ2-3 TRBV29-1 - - CSVVPGWGADTQYF TGCAGCGTTGTCCCAGGGTGGGGCGCAGATACGCAGTATTTT
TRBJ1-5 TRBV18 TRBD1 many CASSPGTGGQPQHF TGTGCCAGCTCACCCGGGACAGGGGGTCAGCCCCAGCATTTT
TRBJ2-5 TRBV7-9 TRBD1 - CASNPTGGTQETQYF TGTGCCAGCAATCCGACAGGGGGGACCCAAGAGACCCAGTACTTC
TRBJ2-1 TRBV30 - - CAWSLDYTEQFF TGTGCCTGGAGTCTTGACTACACCGAACAGTTCTTC
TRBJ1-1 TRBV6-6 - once CASNVGLSAEAFF TGTGCCAGCAACGTTGGTTTGTCGGCTGAAGCTTTCTTT
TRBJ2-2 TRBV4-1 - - CASSQVRFGELFF TGCGCCAGCAGCCAAGTCCGGTTCGGGGAGCTGTTTTTT
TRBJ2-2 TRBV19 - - CASTSLMGGELFF TGTGCTAGCACATCTTTAATGGGCGGGGAGCTGTTTTTT
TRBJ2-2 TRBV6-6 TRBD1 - CASSPTPGGYNTGELFF TGTGCCAGCAGTCCTACACCAGGGGGTTATAACACCGGGGAGCTGTTTTTT
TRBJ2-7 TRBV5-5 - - CASSLGRPGNTYEQYF TGTGCCAGCAGCTTGGGTCGGCCAGGGAACACATACGAGCAGTACTTC
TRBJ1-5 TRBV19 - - CASATGYSNQPQHF TGTGCCAGCGCCACGGGATATAGCAATCAGCCCCAGCATTTT
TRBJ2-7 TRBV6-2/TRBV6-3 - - CASSQRGSGFTEQYF TGTGCCAGCAGCCAACGGGGGAGTGGGTTTACCGAGCAGTACTTC
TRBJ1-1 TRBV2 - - CASSVQGNTEAFF TGTGCCAGCAGTGTACAGGGGAACACTGAAGCTTTCTTT
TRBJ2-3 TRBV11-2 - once CASSSTTDTQYF TGTGCCAGCAGCTCCACAACAGATACGCAGTATTTT
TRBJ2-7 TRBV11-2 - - CASSPTAGRSYEQYF TGTGCCAGCAGCCCCACAGCGGGTCGCTCCTACGAGCAGTACTTC
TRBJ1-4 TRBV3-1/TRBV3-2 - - CASSQVNRFNEKLFF TGTGCCAGCAGCCAAGTTAACAGATTTAATGAAAAACTGTTTTTT
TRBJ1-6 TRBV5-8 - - CASSLGGVLTTYNSPLHF TGTGCCAGCAGCTTGGGGGGAGTTCTTACGACATATAATTCACCCCTCCACTTT
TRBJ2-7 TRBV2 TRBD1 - CASSAKEDRGFLEGQYF TGTGCCAGCAGTGCTAAAGAGGACAGGGGGTTTTTGGAGGGGCAGTACTTC
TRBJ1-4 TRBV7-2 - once CASSFFSQNNEKLFF TGTGCCAGCAGCTTCTTTTCACAGAATAATGAAAAACTGTTTTTT
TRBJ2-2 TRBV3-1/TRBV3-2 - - CASSPTVYTGELFF TGTGCCAGCAGCCCCACGGTTTACACCGGGGAGCTGTTTTTT
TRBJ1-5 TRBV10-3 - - CASGGGNSNQPQHF TGTGCCTCGGGGGGAGGGAATAGCAATCAGCCCCAGCATTTT
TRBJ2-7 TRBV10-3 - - CAISASDSTYEQYF TGTGCCATCAGTGCTTCGGACAGTACCTACGAGCAGTACTTC
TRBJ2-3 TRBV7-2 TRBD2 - CASSFLAGGLAQYF TGTGCCAGCAGCTTCCTAGCGGGGGGGCTCGCGCAGTATTTT
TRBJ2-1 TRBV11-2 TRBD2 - CASSLAGGRYNEQFF TGTGCCAGCAGCTTAGCGGGGGGGCGCTACAATGAGCAGTTCTTC
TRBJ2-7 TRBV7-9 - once CASSYIRGGRYEQYF TGTGCCAGCAGCTACATACGTGGGGGCAGGTACGAGCAGTACTTC
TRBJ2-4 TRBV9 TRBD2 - CASSLSQRGDIQYF TGTGCCAGCAGCCTCTCTCAGCGGGGGGACATTCAGTACTTC
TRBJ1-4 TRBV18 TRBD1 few CASSPGQAYEKLFF TGTGCCAGCTCACCGGGACAGGCCTATGAAAAACTGTTTTTT
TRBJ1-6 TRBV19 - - CASSVSGTGDSPLHF TGTGCCAGTAGTGTATCCGGTACGGGTGATTCACCCCTCCACTTT
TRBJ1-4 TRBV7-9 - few CASSLNRVFNEKLFF TGTGCCAGCAGCTTAAACAGGGTTTTTAATGAAAAACTGTTTTTT
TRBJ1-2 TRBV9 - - CASSVVEGRGYTF TGTGCCAGCAGCGTAGTGGAGGGTCGCGGCTACACCTTC
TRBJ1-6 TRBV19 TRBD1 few CATSPGDRYNSPLHF TGTGCCACCTCCCCCGGGGACAGATATAATTCACCCCTCCACTTT
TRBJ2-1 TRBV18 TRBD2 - CASFTGGPEYEQFF TGTGCCAGCTTTACGGGAGGTCCAGAGTATGAGCAGTTCTTC
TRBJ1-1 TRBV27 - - CASRQGIGTEAFF TGTGCCAGCAGACAGGGTATAGGCACTGAAGCTTTCTTT
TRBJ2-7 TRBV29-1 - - CSVDGEDPYEQYF TGCAGCGTTGATGGGGAGGACCCCTACGAGCAGTACTTC
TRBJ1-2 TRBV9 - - CASREHGVDGYTF TGTGCCAGCAGAGAACACGGAGTGGATGGCTACACCTTC
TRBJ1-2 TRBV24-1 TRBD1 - CATSEGTGGNGYTF TGTGCCACCAGTGAAGGGACAGGGGGAAATGGCTACACCTTC
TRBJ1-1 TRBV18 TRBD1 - CASSPLDIKQGTEAFF TGTGCCAGCTCACCTCTCGACATAAAACAGGGGACTGAAGCTTTCTTT
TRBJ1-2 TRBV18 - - CASSPQAVEYYGYTF TGTGCCAGCTCACCCCAGGCAGTAGAATACTATGGCTACACCTTC
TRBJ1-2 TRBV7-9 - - CASSLGTGLNGYTF TGTGCCAGCAGCTTAGGGACGGGACTAAATGGCTACACCTTC
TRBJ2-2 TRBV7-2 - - CASSRLASNTGELFF TGTGCCAGCAGCCGGCTAGCGTCGAACACCGGGGAGCTGTTTTTT
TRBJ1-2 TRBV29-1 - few CSVQGSTYGYTF TGCAGCGTGCAGGGGAGTACCTATGGCTACACCTTC
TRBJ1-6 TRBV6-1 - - CASSEPGIGSPLHF TGTGCCAGCAGTGAACCAGGGATCGGTTCACCCCTCCACTTT
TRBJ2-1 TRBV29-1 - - CSVEAGSSYNEQFF TGCAGCGTTGAAGCGGGGAGCTCCTACAATGAGCAGTTCTTC
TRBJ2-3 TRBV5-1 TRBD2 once CASSPPGGADTQYF TGCGCCAGCAGCCCCCCGGGGGGGGCAGATACGCAGTATTTT
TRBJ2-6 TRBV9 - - CASSSRDNPSGANVLTF TGTGCCAGCAGCAGCCGGGACAACCCCTCTGGGGCCAACGTCCTGACTTTC
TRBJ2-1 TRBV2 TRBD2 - CASSRIAGGDNEQFF TGTGCCAGCAGTAGAATAGCGGGAGGGGATAATGAGCAGTTCTTC
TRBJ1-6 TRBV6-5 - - CASRPLSHNSPLHF TGTGCCAGCAGGCCGCTAAGCCATAATTCACCCCTCCACTTT
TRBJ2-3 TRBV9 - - CASSAVARPSTDTQYF TGTGCCAGCAGCGCTGTAGCGAGACCTAGCACAGATACGCAGTATTTT
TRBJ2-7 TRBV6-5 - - CASSPLRLYEQYF TGTGCCAGCAGCCCCTTACGACTTTACGAGCAGTACTTC
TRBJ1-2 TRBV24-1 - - CATSDQQKTNYGYTF TGTGCCACCAGTGATCAACAGAAAACAAACTATGGCTACACCTTC
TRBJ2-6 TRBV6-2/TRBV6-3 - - CASSSHFGEDSYSGANVLTF TGTGCCAGCAGTTCCCACTTCGGGGAAGACTCCTACTCTGGGGCCAACGTCCTGACTTTC
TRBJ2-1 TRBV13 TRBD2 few CASSFGTSGRAGLNEQFF TGTGCCAGCAGCTTCGGGACTAGCGGGAGGGCAGGGCTCAATGAGCAGTTCTTC
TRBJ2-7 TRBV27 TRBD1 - CASSLYRDRGLYQYF TGTGCCAGCAGTTTGTACAGGGACAGGGGACTTTACCAGTACTTC
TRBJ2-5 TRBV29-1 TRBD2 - CSVVPKRGSETQYF TGCAGCGTTGTTCCCAAGCGGGGCTCGGAGACCCAGTACTTC
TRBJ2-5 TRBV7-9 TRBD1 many CASSPGQTFQETQYF TGTGCCAGCAGCCCGGGACAGACTTTCCAAGAGACCCAGTACTTC
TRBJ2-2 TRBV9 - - CASSVGAGPNTGELFF TGTGCCAGCAGCGTAGGGGCGGGACCGAACACCGGGGAGCTGTTTTTT
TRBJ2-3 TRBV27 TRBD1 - CASSLGQGIDTQYF TGTGCCAGCAGTTTGGGACAGGGGATAGATACGCAGTATTTT
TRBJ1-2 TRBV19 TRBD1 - CASSIETFAGQSYGYTF TGTGCCAGTAGTATAGAAACCTTCGCGGGACAGTCCTATGGCTACACCTTC
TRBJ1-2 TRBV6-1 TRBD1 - CASSETHRTGDAKYTF TGTGCCAGCAGTGAGACTCACAGGACAGGTGACGCGAAGTACACCTTC